Listed here are 18 T cell receptor beta chains from one sample, sequenced in a study of T cells in Graves' hyperthyroidism and ophthalmopathy. Amplification of TCR beta CDR3 regions was performed using RNA transcripts as template. When the TCR CDR3 underwent first-round RT-PCR, the HTBI primer set was used. One entry per CDR3 protein results from TCRdb running MiXCR on the multiplex PCR reads. The profile shows roughly 280,000 distinct CDR3 sequences, roughly 22% of them singletons. The specimen was blood. The receptors were gathered from a man in his thirties or forties with Graves' ophthalmopathy.

This clonotype was counted many times. The chain uses TRBV11-1 and TRBJ2-1, with TRBD2 as a possible D gene (7 bases). Trimming cost V 5 bases and J 7 bases, with 21 bases left between them. Germline lookup yields CDR1 SGHAT and CDR2 FQDESV (reference sequence). The CDR3 contains 16 residues. The CDR3 DNA reads TGTGCCAGCAGCCCAAGGGGGGGCGGGAGCTGGAATGAGCAGTTCTTC. Its translation: CASSPRGGGSWNEQFF.

This clonotype has a handful of counts. CDR3 loop: CASSLGTKKETQYF. The CDR3 DNA is TGTGCCAGCAGCTTGGGGACTAAAAAAGAGACCCAGTACTTC. V and J are TRBV5-4 and TRBJ2-5; the D gene is possibly TRBD2 (6 bases). The germline V gene has CDR1 SGHNT and CDR2 YYREEE (reference sequence). CDR3 length equals 14 residues. The V gene lost 0 bases and the J gene lost 3 bases, with 9 bases spanning the gap.

This clonotype was recorded at least ten times. The rearrangement joins TRBV5-6 to TRBJ1-2; D gene unclear. V lost 5 bases and J 7 bases, leaving 18 bases between the germline ends. The length of the CDR3 is 14 residues. Germline values: CDR1 SGHDT, CDR2 YYEEEE. CDR3 sequence (DNA): TGTGCCAGCAGGATGGGCAGGTTTTTAGGTGGCTACACCTTC. Translated: CASRMGRFLGGYTF.

This clonotype was observed a few times. The rearrangement uses TRBV6-1 and TRBJ1-5, with TRBD1 identical over 7 bases. CDR1 MNHNS and CDR2 SASEGT come from the germline V gene. The CDR3 consists of 13 residues. Trimming cost V 6 bases and J 5 bases; bases outside gene matches: 4. The CDR3 bases are TGTGCCAGCAGCGTGACAGGGTATCAGCCCCAGCATTTT. It translates to CASSVTGYQPQHF.

The chain has TRBV12-3 or TRBV12-4 and TRBJ2-7; TRBD2 matches 12 bases. J was trimmed by 3 bases and V by 6 bases; bases with no gene match: 3. CDR3 length: 14 residues. The CDR3 DNA sequence: TGTGCCAGCAGACTGACTAGCGGGAGCTACGAGCAGTACTTC. As protein: CASRLTSGSYEQYF.

The chain is built from TRBV12-3 or TRBV12-4 and TRBJ2-5; 12 bases are shared with TRBD2. The CDR3 consists of 16 residues. Losses at the gene ends were 5 bases for V and 2 bases for J; bases not matched to a gene: 6. The CDR3 here is CASSPGTSGFQETQYF. The CDR3, as DNA: TGTGCCAGCAGTCCAGGGACTAGCGGGTTTCAAGAGACCCAGTACTTC.

This clonotype has at least ten counts. The gene calls are TRBV27 and TRBJ2-7, with 14 bases matching TRBD2. In germline, CDR1 is MNHEY, CDR2 SMNVEV (reference sequence). V lost 5 bases to trimming and J lost 6 bases; unmatched junction nucleotides: 6. The CDR3 is 15 residues long. CDR3 in amino acids: CASSPWTSGRTEQYF. The DNA of the CDR3 is TGTGCCAGCAGTCCCTGGACTAGCGGGAGGACCGAGCAGTACTTC.

The rearrangement uses TRBV18 and TRBJ1-1; possible D gene TRBD1, 5 bases. The CDR3 totals 17 residues. The germline CDR1 and CDR2 sequences are KGHSH and LQKENI. Trimming shortened V by 3 bases and J by 4 bases, and 21 bases separated the two germline ends. The CDR3, as DNA: TGTGCCAGCTCACCCTCGTATCTTACCAGGGTTCCCACTGAAGCTTTCTTT. It specifies CASSPSYLTRVPTEAFF.

This clonotype showed up just a few times. The chain has TRBV30 and TRBJ2-7; TRBD2 matches at 7 bases. V dropped 7 bases and J dropped 6; count of bases not matched to a gene: 12. Germline lookup yields CDR1 GTSNPN and CDR2 SVGIG (reference sequence). This CDR3 spans 13 amino acids. CDR3 DNA sequence: TGTGCCTTGAGCCGGGTAGGGAGGGGCGAGCAGTACTTC. The encoded protein is CALSRVGRGEQYF.

This rearrangement joins TRBV30 to TRBJ2-5; no clear D gene. V dropped 3 bases and J dropped 5 bases, with 10 bases sitting between them. The CDR3 is 12 amino acids. The germline V gene encodes CDR1 GTSNPN and CDR2 SVGIG (reference sequence). The CDR3 DNA reads TGTGCCTGGAGCGGCACCGGGGAGACCCAGTACTTC. Amino acids: CAWSGTGETQYF. The whole variable domain, remainder taken from reference TRBV30 and TRBJ2-5, is SQTIHQWPATLVQPVGSPLSLECTVEGTSNPNLYWYRQAAGRGLQLLFYSVGIGQISSEVPQNLSASRPQDRQFILSSKKLLLSDSGFYLCAWSGTGETQYFGPGTRLLVL.

The gene calls are TRBV20-1 and TRBJ2-7; 7 nucleotides align to TRBD1. Trimming removed 6 bases from V and 9 bases from J; junction bases left unmatched: 14. The CDR3 length is 13 residues. Germline V gives CDR1 DFQATT, CDR2 SNEGSKA (reference sequence). CDR3 bases: TGCAGTGCCCCCAGTAGGGACAGTCGTCGGCAGTACTTC. It is translated as CSAPSRDSRRQYF.

The chain combines TRBV29-1 with TRBJ2-7; D could derive from TRBD1 or TRBD2 (5 bases each). Trimming took 4 bases from V and 4 from J, leaving 17 bases between them. This CDR3 region has 14 residues. Germline V gene data show CDR1 as SQVTM and CDR2 as ANQGSEA. The CDR3 loop reads CSVGPRGRTYEQYF. CDR3 DNA: TGCAGCGTTGGGCCACGGGGCCGCACATACGAGCAGTACTTC.

This clonotype was counted ten times or more. The J gene is TRBJ2-1, the V gene TRBV5-6, with 8 bases aligning to TRBD2. The V and J ends lost 0 bases and 7 bases, in that order; junction bases with no gene match: 9. The CDR3 runs 16 residues. The V gene's germline CDR1 is SGHDT and CDR2 YYEEEE. The chain's CDR3 is CASSLVGLGMWNEQFF. As DNA, the CDR3 is TGTGCCAGCAGCTTGGTGGGACTAGGTATGTGGAATGAGCAGTTCTTC.

This clonotype was found a few times. The chain joins TRBV2 to TRBJ2-7, with 7 bases lining up with TRBD2. The CDR3 spans 16 residues. Trimming cost V 6 bases and J 8 bases; bases outside gene matches: 19. CDR1 and CDR2 (germline): SNHLY, FYNNEI. This CDR3 is CASRAELAALFIKQYF. In DNA, the CDR3 is TGTGCCAGCAGGGCGGAGCTAGCGGCCCTTTTTATCAAGCAGTACTTC.

This clonotype has only one observation. V gene TRBV27 combines with J gene TRBJ2-2; 10 bases are a match to TRBD2. The CDR3 is made up of 15 amino acids. Germline V lookup: CDR1 MNHEY, CDR2 SMNVEV (reference sequence). Trimming took 8 bases from V and 4 from J; bases not matched to a gene: 7. CDR3 bases: TGTGCCAGCGGATCTAGCGGGAGAGGCACCGGGGAGCTGTTTTTT. Translated, it gives CASGSSGRGTGELFF.

The rearrangement links TRBV5-8 to TRBJ2-7; possible D gene TRBD2, 6 bases. Trimming left V 0 bases short and J 3 bases short, with 10 bases between. The germline gives CDR1 SGHTS, CDR2 YDEGEE. The CDR3 totals 14 residues. The CDR3 sequence: CASSLVGSVYEQYF. CDR3 coding DNA: TGTGCCAGCAGCTTGGTCGGGAGTGTCTACGAGCAGTACTTC.

This clonotype was picked up a small number of times. The V gene is TRBV10-3, the J gene TRBJ1-2, with D tentatively TRBD1 (6 bases). CDR3 length equals 14 residues. Trimming removed 2 bases at V and 8 bases at J, with 15 bases between. CDR1 is ENHRY, CDR2 SYGVKD, per germline. CDR3 in amino acids: CAISEANRAGGYTF. The CDR3 nucleotides are TGTGCCATCAGTGAGGCGAACAGGGCGGGAGGCTACACCTTC.

The chain joins TRBV7-9 to TRBJ2-7; no reliable D call. Germline V gives CDR1 SEHNR, CDR2 FQNEAQ (reference sequence). The CDR3 has 13 residues. V gave up 1 base and J gave up 6 bases, with 10 bases separating them. In DNA form, the CDR3 reads TGTGCCAGCAGCTTAGGTGAAAGGGTCGAGCAGTACTTC. Amino acid sequence: CASSLGERVEQYF.